A single TCR beta chain is shown here with its context. This sample is part of a study of shared T cell receptors in the human thymus. The CDR3 consists of 14 residues. Data came from immunoSEQ multiplex PCR; TCRdb stores just in-frame clones and leaves some out. This table holds hundreds of thousands of clones, 70% to 90% found once. These data were likewise used in another study, on human thymus T cells. Per that paper: The sample donors, healthy Finnish infants, were having corrective surgery for congenital heart defects. Apparent bias marked the V and J gene usage of thymic and blood repertoires. Related research described strongly overlapping thymic repertoires in unrelated people.

The V gene is TRBV7-5, the J gene TRBJ2-3; the table gives TRBD2 as D, unverified against the DNA. TRBV7-5 is a documented pseudogene. The sample taken for sequencing was thymocytes. The clonotype originates from a boy younger than two with a congenital heart defect. The DNA for the CDR3 is TGTGCCAGAAGCAGGAGCGGGTCCACAGATACGCAGTATTTT. Translated: CARSRSGSTDTQYF.